This T cell receptor beta chain was captured by sequencing in a study of T cells in Graves' hyperthyroidism and ophthalmopathy (dated by TCRdb to between 2019 and 2020). Some background on the complete study: Peripheral blood samples were taken at initial diagnosis, before any treatment was given. To identify distinguishing TCR V-J signatures, a discovery cohort of around 100 patients was used, comprising 43 with Graves' ophthalmopathy and some 60 with stable Graves' hyperthyroidism. The paper describes TCR Vbeta CDR3 sequencing of about 140 peripheral blood samples, made up of under 50 ophthalmopathy patients, more than 70 hyperthyroidism patients and 17 progressor patients. Prospective prediction of ophthalmopathy was tested in an independent validation cohort consisting of fewer than 20 hyperthyroidism patients and some 17 patients who later progressed to ophthalmopathy. In addition, the study compared T-cell repertoires in thyroid tissue and in blood from roughly six Graves' hyperthyroidism patients. Following sampling, methimazole starting at 30 mg daily was given to hyperthyroidism patients, and high-dose intravenous methylprednisolone was given to ophthalmopathy patients. For training and testing, the 100 or so patients in the discovery cohort were randomly divided in a 7:3 ratio. On the study overall, not on this receptor specifically: Blood samples also contained most of the expanded thyroid clonotypes (frequency above 0.001), which suggests that blood repertoires may reflect thyroid immune responses. During validation, the model predicted progression to ophthalmopathy a median of roughly 7.1 months ahead of onset, with roughly 65% sensitivity and almost 75% specificity. Ophthalmopathy was separated from stable hyperthyroidism by a 13 V-J signature model, with over 85% sensitivity and roughly 81% specificity obtained in cross-validation and 80%/75% obtained in testing. No statistical method was used to fix the sample size in advance, and group allocation was not hidden from the investigators.

Ophthalmopathy patients had moderately to severely active disease, with a Clinical Activity Score of 3 or more, a NOSPECS grade of 4 or more, and a disease duration of less than 3 months. Any patient with an uncontrolled infection, another autoimmune disease, pregnancy or lactation was excluded. Diagnoses relied on clinical symptoms, serum thyroxine and TRAb, thyroid ultrasound and orbital computed tomography. PBMCs were isolated from 10 ml of fresh peripheral blood by Ficoll-Paque density gradient centrifugation. Total RNA was extracted with Trizol reagent, and quality was checked on an Agilent 2100 Bioanalyzer. The TCR beta CDR3 regions were amplified from the RNA transcripts. A first-round RT-PCR of the TCR CDR3 used the HTBI primer set with the Qiagen OneStep RT-PCR kit. Libraries were constructed in a second round of multiplex PCR, after which size selection and purification were performed. The libraries were sequenced on an Illumina HiSeq2000 using paired-end 100 bp reads. In the original analysis: SOAPnuke was used to process the raw data, removing reads that contained adapters or uncalled bases, had a mean Phred below 15, or lacked an exact match to the constant primer or identifier. COPE v1.2.5 was used to merge the high-quality paired reads, and each unique nucleotide sequence was defined as a clonotype. Clonotypes were aligned to IMGT TRBV, TRBD and TRBJ reference segments using MiTCR v1.1. The analysis included only V-J combinations with a frequency above 0.0001, which together covered about 99% of the repertoires. The TCS score was defined as F50 (clonal expansion) divided by E x V (chaos), with BLOSUM62-based TCRdist calculated between CDR3 peptides within each V-J. Welch's t-statistics and random forest reduced roughly 500 V-J features to roughly 13, which were used in a naive Bayes classifier (R e1071). Through fastp at Q25 and MiXCR, TCRdb rebuilt clones from the public reads, retaining in-frame beta chains. Each entry merges the rows of one CDR3 protein and shows their most common DNA and genes. TCRdb's processing, not the authors' own work, is the source of the V and J calls. This sample gives about 380,000 distinct CDR3 sequences in total; about a fifth of them show up just once. The ten top clones hold less than 45% of the sample.

This clonotype came up a few times. There is no known antigen for this receptor. No base quality information exists; no much larger clone differs at one position. The V end loses 5 bases and the J end loses 0 bases, and a stretch of 12 bases separates them. The CDR3 starts with the cysteine, ends with the phenylalanine, and has 15 residues. Only CDR3 DNA is held: 45 bases, read in frame from base 1. CDR1 is given as KGHSH and CDR2 as LQKENI, both from the germline V gene. Sequencing was performed on blood. The sequence joins TRBV18 to TRBJ2-3; the D segment could be TRBD2, given 5 matching bases. The TCR was taken from a man between 18 and 29 years old with Graves' ophthalmopathy. DNA sequence: TGTGCCAGCTCAGAGGAGGACTTGAGCACAGATACGCAGTATTTT. Its protein is CASSEEDLSTDTQYF.